These 2 T cell receptor beta chains were sequenced from one sample in a study of blood T cell repertoires in COVID-19. The assay was immunoSEQ multiplex PCR, and TCRdb's table has in-frame clones only and misses some. The sample includes 300,000 to 350,000 clones, approximately 90% of them seen just once. Sequences were obtained from peripheral blood. These receptors all come from a man younger than 30 with active or convalescent COVID-19.

V gene TRBV6-5 combines with J gene TRBJ2-5, with D possibly being TRBD2 (5 bases). The germline gives CDR1 MNHEY, CDR2 SVGAGI. The germline V and J ends were trimmed by 5 bases and 0 bases, with 13 bases remaining between them. CDR3 length: 15 amino acids. The CDR3 is CASSPGSIHQETQYF. CDR3 sequence (DNA): TGTGCCAGCAGTCCTGGGAGCATACACCAAGAGACCCAGTACTTC.

The CDR3 DNA is TGTGCCAGCAGAAAAATTCAGGGGGAAACTTTCTTT. Its protein is CASRKIQGETFF. The chain joins TRBV7-9 to TRBJ1-1, with 7 bases aligning to TRBD1. This CDR3 is built from 12 residues. The ends lost 6 bases at V and 12 bases at J; junction bases unmatched: 10. Germline V gene sequence: CDR1 SEHNR, CDR2 FQNEAQ (reference sequence).